One sample yielded the 29 T cell receptor beta chains listed below, sequenced in a study of blood T cell repertoires in COVID-19. Measured with immunoSEQ multiplex PCR; TCRdb has only the in-frame clones, and not every one. The sample has fewer than 150,000 clones, about 90% seen once. The sequenced material came from peripheral blood. The receptors stem from an older woman with acute or convalescent COVID-19.

The chain employs TRBV30 and TRBJ1-1, with D hard to call. The CDR3 contains 13 residues. V was pared by 3 bases and J by 1 base, with 9 bases between. Per the germline V gene, CDR1 is GTSNPN and CDR2 is SVGIG (reference sequence). CDR3 protein: CAWRIRSNTEAFF. CDR3 in DNA: TGTGCCTGGAGGATCAGGTCGAACACTGAAGCTTTCTTT.

The rearrangement joins TRBV6-1 to TRBJ2-1; a possible D gene is TRBD2 (6 bases). Between the trimmed V and J ends, which lost 2 bases and 2 bases, there was a span of 13 bases. This CDR3 is 16 amino acids long. Germline-derived CDR1 and CDR2 are MNHNS and SASEGT. The CDR3 sequence is CASSEYVGGTYNEQFF. CDR3 bases: TGTGCCAGCAGTGAATATGTGGGGGGAACCTACAATGAGCAGTTCTTC.

V usage is TRBV19 and J usage is TRBJ1-4; 9 bases are shared with TRBD1. CDR1 and CDR2 from the germline V gene are LNHDA and SQIVND (reference sequence). There are 14 residues in the CDR3. The J segment lost 8 bases and the V segment lost 7 bases, leaving 8 bases of the junction unmatched. The CDR3 DNA sequence: TGTGCCAGTACTCCAGGGACAGGGAACGAAAAACTGTTTTTT. Its translation is CASTPGTGNEKLFF.

The rearrangement joins TRBV28 to TRBJ2-1; 7 nucleotides line up with TRBD2. The CDR3 totals 15 residues. The V segment lost 3 bases and the J segment 6 bases; nucleotides outside the gene matches: 8. Germline V gives CDR1 MDHEN, CDR2 SYDVKM. The CDR3 spells CASSFAGVGSNEQFF. The CDR3 nucleotides are TGTGCCAGCAGTTTCGCGGGAGTGGGTAGCAATGAGCAGTTCTTC.

The CDR3 nucleotides read TGTGCCACCAGTGATTTGGGAGGACCCAACACCGGGGAGCTGTTTTTT. Residues: CATSDLGGPNTGELFF. V usage is TRBV24-1 and J usage is TRBJ2-2; a possible D gene is TRBD2 (5 bases). The CDR3 is 16 amino acids. Germline assignment: CDR1 KGHDR and CDR2 SFDVKD. V shed 0 bases and J shed 2 bases, with 9 bases lying between them.

The V gene is TRBV6-5, the J gene TRBJ2-7, with 8 nucleotides matching TRBD1. J lost 2 bases, V lost 4 bases, and 7 bases had no gene match. Germline V gene lookup returns CDR1 MNHEY and CDR2 SVGAGI. CDR3 size: 15 residues. CDR3 bases: TGTGCCAGCAGTTTATCCCGACAGGGGACCTACGAGCAGTACTTC. It yields the protein CASSLSRQGTYEQYF.

The V and J genes are TRBV5-1 and TRBJ1-5, with D maybe TRBD1 (5 bases). Germline assignment: CDR1 SGHRS and CDR2 YFSETQ. V lost 0 bases to trimming and J lost 9 bases, with 16 bases between them. The CDR3 has 15 amino acids. Here the CDR3 reads CASSLEGREGGPQHF. As DNA, the CDR3 is TGCGCCAGCAGCTTGGAAGGCAGGGAGGGTGGGCCCCAGCATTTT.

The V and J genes are TRBV11-2 and TRBJ1-2, with 7 bases aligning to TRBD1. Germline lookup yields CDR1 SGHAT and CDR2 FQNNGV. V shed 6 bases and J 2 bases; nucleotides not matched to a gene: 6. This CDR3 comprises 14 residues. This chain's CDR3 is CASSERTGNYGYTF. The CDR3 region has the DNA TGTGCCAGCAGTGAACGGACAGGCAACTATGGCTACACCTTC.

This clone was recorded once. V usage is TRBV6-5 and J usage is TRBJ1-3; D unresolved. Germline CDR1 is MNHEY and CDR2 is SVGAGI. V lost 8 bases and J 0 bases, leaving 11 bases between the germline ends. The CDR3 has 14 amino acids. The CDR3 DNA reads as TGTGCCAGCGGTACACCGGGCTCTGGAAACACCATATATTTT. Translation: CASGTPGSGNTIYF.

The rearrangement links TRBV12-3 or TRBV12-4 to TRBJ1-5, with 7 positions matching TRBD1. The CDR3 is made up of 12 amino acids. The V and J ends lost 2 bases and 13 bases, in that order; junction bases with no gene match: 5. CDR3 coding DNA: TGTGCCAGCAGTTTAACATCAGGGGGACAGCATTTT. Residues: CASSLTSGGQHF.

This CDR3 is CASSPPGVGNEQFF. The CDR3 region has the DNA TGTGCCAGCAGTCCCCCCGGCGTCGGGAATGAGCAGTTCTTC. The rearrangement links TRBV6-5 to TRBJ2-1; D is ambiguous. Germline V CDR1 and CDR2: MNHEY, SVGAGI. The CDR3 is made up of 14 amino acids. Trimming stripped 5 bases from V and 7 bases from J, with 15 bases between.

This chain joins TRBV12-3 or TRBV12-4 and TRBJ2-1; D unresolved. V gave up 4 bases and J gave up 8 bases, with 12 bases separating them. This CDR3 region has 13 residues. The CDR3 coding sequence is TGTGCCAGCAGTTCCCTGCGAAATTATGAGCAGTTCTTC. Protein: CASSSLRNYEQFF.

CDR3 protein: CASSQGGASSYEQYF. As DNA, the CDR3 is TGCGCCAGCAGCCAAGGGGGAGCGAGCTCCTACGAGCAGTACTTC. This chain uses TRBV5-1 with TRBJ2-7; possibly TRBD1 for D (6 bases). Trimming took off 4 bases at V and 0 bases at J, with 14 bases between the two ends. The CDR3 has 15 amino acids. Germline values: CDR1 SGHRS, CDR2 YFSETQ.

This chain links TRBV19 with TRBJ1-2, with 7 bases identical to TRBD1. J lost 8 bases, V lost 7 bases, and 10 bases had no gene match. The CDR3 has 13 residues. CDR1 is LNHDA and CDR2 is SQIVND in the germline V gene (reference sequence). The CDR3 DNA reads TGTGCCAGTACTCCCGACAGGGTCGGAGGCTACACCTTC. Translated: CASTPDRVGGYTF. Variable domain in full (rest from reference TRBV19 and TRBJ1-2): DGGITQSPKYLFRKEGQNVTLSCEQNLNHDAMYWYRQDPGQGLRLIYYSQIVNDFQKGDIAEGYSVSREKKESFPLTVTSAQKNPTAFYLCASTPDRVGGYTFGSGTRLTVV.

The V gene is TRBV24-1, the J gene TRBJ2-5; 7 bases line up with TRBD1. Germline loops: CDR1 KGHDR, CDR2 SFDVKD. Trimming took 0 bases from V and 1 from J; bases not matched to a gene: 4. The CDR3 extends over 16 amino acids. CDR3 region: CATSDLQAGGQETQYF. CDR3 coding DNA: TGTGCCACCAGTGATTTGCAAGCAGGGGGCCAAGAGACCCAGTACTTC.

The genes are TRBV3-1 (or the pseudogene TRBV3-2) and TRBJ1-3, with 7 nucleotides matching TRBD1. The CDR3 length is 14 residues. CDR1 and CDR2 (germline): LGHDT, YNNKEL (reference sequence). The ends lost 6 bases at V and 7 bases at J; junction bases unmatched: 9. CDR3 in amino acids: CASSPGQRSNTIYF. The CDR3 region has the DNA TGTGCCAGCAGTCCGGGACAGCGTTCCAACACCATATATTTT.

This clone is a singleton in its sample. A junction boundary mismatches the germline segment, possibly from a read error. The gene calls are TRBV7-7 and TRBJ2-2; maybe TRBD1 (5 bases). Germline V gene lookup returns CDR1 SSHAT and CDR2 FNYEAQ (reference sequence). The length of the CDR3 is 14 residues. Here the CDR3 DNA reads TGTGCTAGCAGTTCTTACTCAGGGTCCGGGGAGCTGTTTTTT. Protein: CASSSYSGSGELFF. Looking up the rest from reference TRBV7-7 and TRBJ2-2 gives the full variable domain: GAGVSQSPRYKVTKRGQDVTLRCDPISSHATLYWYQQALGQGPEFLTYFNYEAQPDKSGLPSDRFSAERPEGSISTLTIQRTEQRDSAMYRCASSSYSGSGELFFGEGSRLTVL.

The chain has TRBV21-1 and TRBJ1-2; no check of the table's D call, TRBD1, against the DNA was made. TRBV21-1 is listed as a pseudogene. The CDR3 sequence is 14 residues long. As DNA, the CDR3 is TGTGCCAGCCCCGCTCCCAGGGGGTCCTATGGCTACACCTTC. Its translation: CASPAPRGSYGYTF.

This clone occurred a few times. J is TRBJ2-5 and V is TRBV2; D might be TRBD2 (6 bases). CDR3 length: 13 amino acids. Germline CDR1 SNHLY, CDR2 FYNNEI. The V end was cut by 6 bases, the J end by 2 bases, with 10 bases between. The CDR3 DNA reads TGTGCCAGCAGCAGGGACTTACAAGAGACCCAGTACTTC. Amino acid sequence: CASSRDLQETQYF.

This chain links TRBV6-6 with TRBJ2-3, with a weak D call TRBD2 (5 bases). CDR3 length: 15 residues. Deletions cut 2 bases from V and 0 bases from J, with 9 bases between. Germline CDR1 MNHNY, CDR2 SVGAGI (reference sequence). CDR3 sequence reads: CASSYGSLSTDTQYF. Here the CDR3 DNA reads TGTGCCAGCAGTTACGGGAGCCTAAGCACAGATACGCAGTATTTT.

The gene calls are TRBV6-5 and TRBJ1-2; 7 nucleotides agree with TRBD1. CDR3 length: 12 residues. Germline CDR1 and CDR2: MNHEY and SVGAGI. J was trimmed by 5 bases and V by 6 bases; bases with no gene match: 3. The CDR3 loop reads CASRVQGYGYTF. The CDR3, as DNA: TGTGCCAGCAGGGTACAGGGGTATGGCTACACCTTC.

The gene calls are TRBV2 and TRBJ2-7, with a tentative D call TRBD2 (5 bases). There are 12 residues in the CDR3. V was trimmed by 6 bases and J by 4 bases, leaving 10 bases between them. CDR1 SNHLY and CDR2 FYNNEI come from the germline V gene. The CDR3, as DNA: TGTGCCAGCAGGGGGAGACCTTACGAGCAGTACTTC. Translation: CASRGRPYEQYF.

This rearrangement joins TRBV6-5 to TRBJ1-5; D possibly corresponds to TRBD1 (5 bases). This CDR3 has 14 residues. Germline CDR1 MNHEY, CDR2 SVGAGI. V was clipped by 3 bases and J by 2 bases, with 8 bases between them. In DNA, the CDR3 is TGTGCCAGCAGTTATCGGGGGGGCAATCAGCCCCAGCATTTT. It is translated as CASSYRGGNQPQHF.

This chain joins TRBV28 and TRBJ2-1; 10 bases match TRBD2. Per the germline V gene, CDR1 is MDHEN and CDR2 is SYDVKM. Trimming took 6 bases from V and 10 from J; bases not matched to a gene: 9. The CDR3 sequence is 14 residues long. The CDR3 protein is CASSQAGGPGEQFF. In DNA form, the CDR3 reads TGTGCCAGCAGCCAAGCGGGAGGGCCTGGCGAGCAGTTCTTC.

V is TRBV4-2 and J is TRBJ2-3, with TRBD1 identical over 8 bases. J was trimmed by 3 bases and V by 0 bases; bases with no gene match: 8. Germline CDR1 is LGHNA and CDR2 is YNFKEQ. The CDR3 runs 17 residues. CDR3 bases: TGTGCCAGCAGCCAAGAGCCAGGGGGCGTTGGGACAGATACGCAGTATTTT. This translates into CASSQEPGGVGTDTQYF.

In nucleotides, the CDR3 is TGTGCCAGTAGTAGACGCCGGGACAATCAGCCCCAGCATTTT. Protein sequence: CASSRRRDNQPQHF. The V gene is TRBV19, the J gene TRBJ1-5; D is uncertain. Trimming left V 4 bases short and J 3 bases short, with 10 bases between. The CDR3 length is 14 residues. CDR1 and CDR2 (germline): LNHDA, SQIVND (reference sequence).

The rearrangement joins TRBV27 to TRBJ2-3; 10 bases fit TRBD2. V lost 5 bases, J lost 7 bases, and 12 bases stayed unmatched. This CDR3 is built from 16 residues. Germline-derived CDR1 and CDR2 are MNHEY and SMNVEV (reference sequence). CDR3 bases: TGTGCCAGCAGTCCTCGTCCGGGACTAGCGCCTTATACGCAGTATTTT. It yields the protein CASSPRPGLAPYTQYF.

DNA of the CDR3: TGTGCCAGCAGTGAGGGGGGACTAGGCACCCCGTCCGCTTCCTACGAGCAGTACGTC. Its translation is CASSEGGLGTPSASYEQYV. The V and J genes are TRBV6-1 and TRBJ2-7; TRBD2 matches at 8 bases. The V and J ends lost 3 bases and 1 base, in that order; junction bases with no gene match: 17. The CDR3 covers 19 residues. CDR1 and CDR2 from the germline V gene are MNHNS and SASEGT.

The chain carries TRBV6-5 and TRBJ1-1; D is possibly TRBD1 (5 bases). V lost 2 bases and J lost 5, with 9 bases in between. This CDR3 is 13 amino acids long. From germline, CDR1 is MNHEY and CDR2 SVGAGI. CDR3 DNA sequence: TGTGCCAGCAGTTACCGGGGGTTTACTGAAGCTTTCTTT. It codes for CASSYRGFTEAFF.